This T cell receptor beta chain was captured in a study of blood T cells in healthy people across ages. On the study more broadly: Roughly one uniquely barcoded beta molecule per two T cells was captured.

The use of a sample-barcoded 5' primer and a J-beta primer mix characterized a second PCR of roughly 6 to 11 cycles. The authors tagged each cDNA molecule using a template-switch adaptor with 12 random nucleotides. TCRdb reprocessed the 5' RACE reads with MiXCR, giving one entry per CDR3 protein. The sample has roughly 1,800,000 distinct CDR3 sequences; 49% are singletons. Between the trimmed V and J ends, which lost 5 bases and 2 bases, there was a span of 14 bases. Germline lookup yields CDR1 MNHEY and CDR2 SMNVEV (reference sequence). The CDR3 contains 15 residues. The sequence derives from a woman between 40 and 55 years old in good health. The sequenced sample consisted of blood. This chain uses TRBV27 with TRBJ2-3, with a possible D match to TRBD1 (5 bases). Here the CDR3 DNA reads TGTGCCAGCAGTCCCAGGGTTCTACTCACAGATACGCAGTATTTT. It translates to CASSPRVLLTDTQYF.